The 14 T cell receptor beta chains listed next were all sequenced from one sample in a study of cytomegalovirus exposure and HLA in healthy donors. PCR was performed using 60 Vbeta and 13 Jbeta primers. Profiling relied on immunoSEQ multiplex PCR, and the TCRdb table lists in-frame clones only, not all of them. The table includes over 75,000 clones, around 76% detected once. Specimen: PBMCs. The receptors stem from a man aged 35 to 55 in good health and CMV-seropositive.

J is TRBJ1-1 and V is TRBV4-3; TRBD1 matches 10 bases. The CDR3 spans 15 residues. Germline V gene lookup returns CDR1 LGHNA and CDR2 YSLEER. After removal of 2 bases from V and 10 bases from J, the junction contained 10 bases not matched to a gene. DNA of the CDR3: TGCGCCAGCAGCCAACTTGGGGCGGGACAGGGGACAGCTTTCTTT. Amino acids: CASSQLGAGQGTAFF.

The V gene is TRBV19, the J gene TRBJ2-2; 7 nucleotides agree with TRBD2. In germline, CDR1 is LNHDA, CDR2 SQIVND (reference sequence). V was pared by 3 bases and J by 6 bases, with 7 bases of the junction left unmatched. The CDR3 contains 15 residues. CDR3 in DNA: TGTGCCAGTAGTATCGGTTTGGGGGGGTCCGGGGAGCTGTTTTTT. It is translated as CASSIGLGGSGELFF.

The J gene is TRBJ2-7, the V gene TRBV28; 9 nucleotides agree with TRBD1. CDR1 and CDR2 (germline): MDHEN, SYDVKM. The CDR3 runs 15 residues. Trimming cost V 6 bases and J 3 bases; bases outside gene matches: 9. CDR3 amino acids: CASSLGGQGDYEQYF. The CDR3 DNA reads as TGTGCCAGCAGCCTAGGGGGACAGGGAGACTACGAGCAGTACTTC.

This clone has only a few counts. The gene calls are TRBV12-5 and TRBJ1-4, with TRBD1 matching 7 bases. Germline V CDR1 and CDR2: LGHNT, FRNRAP. There are 16 residues in the CDR3. Germline trimming cut 5 bases from V and 0 bases from J; bases unmatched to any gene: 6. The CDR3 loop reads CASGPGTAATNEKLFF. The CDR3 coding sequence is TGTGCTAGTGGTCCGGGGACAGCTGCAACTAATGAAAAACTGTTTTTT.

The chain carries TRBV6-5 and TRBJ2-1; perhaps TRBD1 as D (5 bases). CDR3 size: 14 residues. The germline V gene has CDR1 MNHEY and CDR2 SVGAGI. The ends were cut back, 5 bases at V and 9 bases at J, with 17 bases in the middle. In DNA, the CDR3 is TGTGCCAGCAGTGCGACAATGACAGCTCCTGAGCAGTTCTTC. Translating gives CASSATMTAPEQFF.

V usage is TRBV5-1 and J usage is TRBJ1-2; D uncertain. Germline loops: CDR1 SGHRS, CDR2 YFSETQ. The CDR3 runs to 13 residues. V shed 4 bases and J shed 6 bases, with 13 bases lying between them. The chain's CDR3 is CASSPPGIHGYTF. CDR3 bases: TGCGCCAGCAGCCCCCCGGGGATCCATGGCTACACCTTC.

V usage is TRBV5-1 and J usage is TRBJ2-5; D is ambiguous. V lost 4 bases and J 2 bases, leaving 9 bases between the germline ends. Germline V CDR1 and CDR2: SGHRS, YFSETQ. The CDR3 is made up of 13 amino acids. The CDR3 nucleotides read TGCGCCAGCAGCCTACAGTTGCAAGAGACCCAGTACTTC. Residues: CASSLQLQETQYF.

This clone occurred a few times. The chain uses TRBV5-4 and TRBJ2-7, with TRBD2 as a possible D gene (6 bases). Germline CDR1 is SGHNT and CDR2 is YYREEE (reference sequence). Trimming cost V 2 bases and J 9 bases, with 21 bases left between them. The CDR3 runs 15 residues. This CDR3 reads CASSLDSYDGGMQYF. The CDR3 nucleotides read TGTGCCAGCAGCTTAGACAGTTATGACGGGGGAATGCAGTACTTC.

The chain links TRBV4-2 to TRBJ2-3, with D possibly matching TRBD2 (5 bases). V lost 1 base, J lost 4 bases, and 9 bases lay in between. Per the germline V gene, CDR1 is LGHNA and CDR2 is YNFKEQ. The CDR3 is 14 amino acids. In DNA, the CDR3 is TGTGCCAGCAGCCAAGCGGGGTACGCAGATACGCAGTATTTT. Translating gives CASSQAGYADTQYF.

The V call is TRBV2, the J call TRBJ1-1; tentative D call: TRBD1 (6 bases). Germline V gene lookup returns CDR1 SNHLY and CDR2 FYNNEI. The V end was cut by 4 bases, the J end by 1 base, with 7 bases between. The CDR3 sequence is 13 residues long. The CDR3 loop reads CASSGQANTEAFF. CDR3 coding DNA: TGTGCCAGCAGTGGACAGGCGAACACTGAAGCTTTCTTT. The full variable domain, with the rest looked up from reference TRBV2 and TRBJ1-1, is EPEVTQTPSHQVTQMGQEVILRCVPISNHLYFYWYRQILGQKVEFLVSFYNNEISEKSEIFDDQFSVERPDGSNFTLKIRSTKLEDSAMYFCASSGQANTEAFFGQGTRLTVV.

The chain combines TRBV28 with TRBJ2-1; D unresolved. V lost 2 bases to trimming and J lost 9 bases, with 8 bases between them. This CDR3 contains 12 residues. CDR1 and CDR2 from the germline V gene are MDHEN and SYDVKM. The CDR3 here is CASSLPGFEQFF. The CDR3 nucleotides are TGTGCCAGCAGTTTACCCGGTTTTGAGCAGTTCTTC.

This chain joins TRBV19 and TRBJ2-5; TRBD2 aligns across 11 bases. Per germline, CDR1 LNHDA and CDR2 SQIVND (reference sequence). Trimming at V came to 3 bases and at J to 2 bases, leaving 5 bases not matched to a gene. This CDR3 spans 16 amino acids. DNA for the CDR3: TGTGCCAGTAGTATGCCGGGACTAGCGGTACAAGAGACCCAGTACTTC. Residues: CASSMPGLAVQETQYF.

The chain joins TRBV29-1 to TRBJ2-7; D may be TRBD2 (6 bases). Trimming stripped 6 bases from V and 2 bases from J, with 11 bases between. Germline V gene data show CDR1 as SQVTM and CDR2 as ANQGSEA. The CDR3 is 12 residues long. DNA for the CDR3: TGCAGCGTACGGGAGCTGGCCTACGAGCAGTACTTC. This encodes CSVRELAYEQYF.

This chain uses TRBV5-8 with TRBJ2-5, with unresolved D. V was cut by 0 bases and J by 4 bases, with 10 bases left in between. CDR3 size: 14 residues. Per the germline V gene, CDR1 is SGHTS and CDR2 is YDEGEE. Here the CDR3 reads CASSLAVVRETQYF. CDR3 nucleotide sequence: TGTGCCAGCAGCTTGGCCGTTGTGCGAGAGACCCAGTACTTC.